This passage covers 31 T cell receptor beta chains from one sample sequenced in a study of PD-1 blockade in classical Hodgkin lymphoma. Each and every patient relapsed after autologous stem cell transplantation, and patients got differing brentuximab vedotin exposure. Using immunoSEQ multiplex PCR, the repertoire was profiled, and TCRdb retains in-frame clones only, with some absent. The sample lists about 20,000 clones; 70% to 85% were seen once. Sequences were derived from peripheral blood mononuclear cells (PBMCs), sampled at baseline. These receptors were taken from a human donor with classical Hodgkin lymphoma.

This rearrangement joins TRBV11-2 to TRBJ1-6, with D possibly matching TRBD1 (5 bases). CDR3 length: 16 residues. In germline, CDR1 is SGHAT, CDR2 FQNNGV. Deletions cut 1 base from V and 4 bases from J, with 11 bases between. The CDR3 nucleotides read TGTGCCAGCAGCTTAGGGCACGGGGCTTATAATTCACCCCTCCACTTT. It translates to CASSLGHGAYNSPLHF.

CDR3 amino acids: CASSWGPPYTDTQYF. The CDR3 bases are TGTGCCAGCAGCTGGGGACCTCCCTACACAGATACGCAGTATTTT. This chain joins TRBV5-4 and TRBJ2-3; D possibly uses TRBD1 or TRBD2 (5 bases each). The CDR3 totals 15 residues. Trimming pared 3 bases from V and 2 bases from J, leaving 13 bases between. The germline V gene encodes CDR1 SGHNT and CDR2 YYREEE (reference sequence).

The J gene is TRBJ2-2, the V gene TRBV9; D is perhaps TRBD1 or TRBD2 (5 bases each). V lost 3 bases and J 0 bases, leaving 15 bases between the germline ends. The V gene's germline CDR1 is SGDLS and CDR2 YYNGEE. The CDR3 runs 17 residues. CDR3 nucleotides: TGTGCCAGCAGCGCGGCTTACGGGGCCTCGAACACCGGGGAGCTGTTTTTT. Its protein is CASSAAYGASNTGELFF.

This chain uses TRBV5-4 with TRBJ2-7; weak D call: TRBD2 (5 bases). Germline CDR1 and CDR2: SGHNT and YYREEE (reference sequence). Trimming cost V 0 bases and J 5 bases, with 6 bases left between them. CDR3 length equals 12 residues. The CDR3 coding sequence is TGTGCCAGCAGCTTGGTCGGGGACGAGCAGTACTTC. Protein product: CASSLVGDEQYF.

This clone turned up a few times. The genes are TRBV25-1 and TRBJ1-5; perhaps TRBD1 as D (6 bases). The CDR3 covers 16 residues. The germline V gene has CDR1 MGHDK and CDR2 SYGVNS. V dropped 6 bases and J dropped 4 bases, with 19 bases sitting between them. Here the CDR3 DNA reads TGTGCCAGCAGCCCCACAGGGTACCGGTCAAATCAGCCCCAGCATTTT. Translating it yields CASSPTGYRSNQPQHF.

This clone was observed a few times. The chain combines TRBV6-5 with TRBJ2-7, with 8 nucleotides matching TRBD1. Germline assignment: CDR1 MNHEY and CDR2 SVGAGI. The CDR3 extends over 15 amino acids. The V and J ends lost 0 bases and 5 bases, in that order; junction bases with no gene match: 6. CDR3 sequence reads: CASSYSRQGINEQYF. CDR3 bases: TGTGCCAGCAGTTACTCCCGACAGGGGATAAACGAGCAGTACTTC.

The chain has TRBV10-3 and TRBJ2-3; TRBD2 matches 8 bases. The germline gives CDR1 ENHRY, CDR2 SYGVKD. The V gene end was trimmed by 11 bases and the J gene end by 4 bases; junction bases not matched to a gene: 2. CDR3 length equals 11 residues. The CDR3 bases are TGTGCCTCGGGGGGGCCAGATACGCAGTATTTT. The encoded protein is CASGGPDTQYF.

The chain combines TRBV5-4 with TRBJ2-1; 9 bases line up with TRBD2. The CDR3 extends over 16 amino acids. Germline V gene sequence: CDR1 SGHNT, CDR2 YYREEE (reference sequence). Germline trimming cut 0 bases from V and 7 bases from J; bases unmatched to any gene: 8. DNA for the CDR3: TGTGCCAGCAGCTTGGCCGCGGGGGGGTTGGGGAATGAGCAGTTCTTC. It yields the protein CASSLAAGGLGNEQFF.

Concerning this clone: This CDR3 is also generated by other DNA sequences in the sample. The rearrangement joins TRBV9 to TRBJ2-5; D possibly corresponds to TRBD2 (7 bases). In germline, CDR1 is SGDLS, CDR2 YYNGEE. This CDR3 is 14 amino acids long. The V gene lost 0 bases and the J gene lost 5 bases, with 11 bases spanning the gap. The CDR3 sequence is CASSVAQGGETQYF. The CDR3 DNA reads as TGTGCCAGCAGCGTAGCACAGGGAGGGGAGACCCAGTACTTC.

The V call is TRBV2, the J call TRBJ1-6, with 9 bases lining up with TRBD1. Germline CDR1 reads SNHLY; CDR2 reads FYNNEI. Trimming cost V 3 bases and J 5 bases; bases outside gene matches: 8. This CDR3 comprises 17 residues. CDR3 sequence (DNA): TGTGCCAGCAGTGAGGGGGACAGGGTCCCCGATAATTCACCCCTCCACTTT. It encodes CASSEGDRVPDNSPLHF.

This rearrangement joins TRBV7-9 to TRBJ1-2, with 7 positions matching TRBD1. The CDR3 spans 16 residues. Germline V gene sequence: CDR1 SEHNR, CDR2 FQNEAQ (reference sequence). The V gene end was trimmed by 6 bases and the J gene end by 3 bases; junction bases not matched to a gene: 13. CDR3 amino acids: CASSSLGDRPHYGYTF. CDR3 nucleotides: TGTGCCAGCAGTTCGCTGGGGGACAGACCTCACTATGGCTACACCTTC.

V gene TRBV19 combines with J gene TRBJ1-2, with TRBD1 matching 9 bases. The CDR3 covers 15 residues. Trimming took 3 bases from V and 4 from J; bases not matched to a gene: 6. CDR1 and CDR2 (germline): LNHDA, SQIVND (reference sequence). CDR3 DNA sequence: TGTGCCAGTAGTATCCCGGACAGGGGAATCTATGGCTACACCTTC. Amino acids: CASSIPDRGIYGYTF.

The CDR3 DNA reads as TGTGCCAGCAGCTCGACAGGGCCTAACTATGGCTACACCTTC. Translated, it gives CASSSTGPNYGYTF. The J gene is TRBJ1-2, the V gene TRBV7-9; 7 bases align to TRBD1. The V and J ends lost 4 bases and 0 bases, in that order; junction bases with no gene match: 2. Germline V gives CDR1 SEHNR, CDR2 FQNEAQ (reference sequence). The CDR3 is made up of 14 amino acids.

The chain recombines TRBV19 with TRBJ2-2, with D perhaps TRBD1 or TRBD2 (5 bases each). Looked up from germline, CDR1 is LNHDA and CDR2 is SQIVND (reference sequence). CDR3 length: 18 residues. V was cut by 0 bases and J by 0 bases, with 14 bases left in between. CDR3 loop: CASSIERGWGANTGELFF. The DNA for the CDR3 is TGTGCCAGTAGTATAGAGAGGGGATGGGGCGCGAACACCGGGGAGCTGTTTTTT.

This clone was found once. The V call is TRBV6-1, the J call TRBJ1-6, with 9 bases identical to TRBD1. This CDR3 spans 15 amino acids. The V gene's germline CDR1 is MNHNS and CDR2 SASEGT. V trimming: 3 bases; J trimming: 9 bases; junction bases outside the gene matches: 6. The CDR3 DNA sequence: TGTGCCAGCAGTGACCCGGGACAGGGTATTTCACCCCTCCACTTT. Protein product: CASSDPGQGISPLHF.

The chain couples TRBV28 to TRBJ1-2; TRBD1 matches at 7 bases. The ends lost 6 bases at V and 4 bases at J; junction bases unmatched: 11. This CDR3 contains 15 residues. Germline assignment: CDR1 MDHEN and CDR2 SYDVKM. The CDR3 loop reads CASSTPGGMIYGYTF. DNA for the CDR3: TGTGCCAGCAGCACCCCAGGGGGTATGATCTATGGCTACACCTTC.

A few counts support this clone. In DNA form, the CDR3 reads TGTGCCAGCAGCTTAGAACCGGGTTCAAGGGCCTCTGGAAACACCATATATTTT. This encodes CASSLEPGSRASGNTIYF. V is TRBV7-2 and J is TRBJ1-3; no reliable D call. Trimming stripped 1 base from V and 0 bases from J, with 16 bases between. The CDR3 is 18 amino acids. Germline V gene sequence: CDR1 SGHTA, CDR2 FQGNSA.

The chain employs TRBV29-1 and TRBJ1-4; D not certain. CDR1 is SQVTM, CDR2 ANQGSEA, per germline. The CDR3 consists of 12 residues. Trimming removed 4 bases from V and 7 bases from J, with 10 bases in between. This chain's CDR3 is CSVVWEGEKLFF. The CDR3 bases are TGCAGCGTTGTATGGGAAGGTGAAAAACTGTTTTTT.

CDR3 sequence (DNA): TGTGCCAGCACCCCCGTAGCGGGGCCCCACAATGAGCAGTTCTTC. The encoded protein is CASTPVAGPHNEQFF. The chain is built from TRBV27 and TRBJ2-1; 8 positions agree with TRBD2. CDR1 is MNHEY, CDR2 SMNVEV, per germline (reference sequence). The V gene end was trimmed by 7 bases and the J gene end by 5 bases; junction bases not matched to a gene: 10. CDR3 length: 15 residues.

This chain joins TRBV4-3 and TRBJ2-2; perhaps TRBD2 as D (6 bases). The CDR3 sequence is 16 residues long. Trimming took off 1 base at V and 6 bases at J, with 15 bases between the two ends. Per germline, CDR1 LGHNA and CDR2 YSLEER. In DNA form, the CDR3 reads TGCGCCAGCAGCCAAGTGTGGCGGGACTCGGCCGGGGAGCTGTTTTTT. The encoded protein is CASSQVWRDSAGELFF.

The genes are TRBV7-8 and TRBJ2-1; 9 bases map to TRBD1. The CDR3 sequence is 16 residues long. CDR1 and CDR2 (germline): SGHVS, FQNEAQ. The V gene end was trimmed by 1 base and the J gene end by 8 bases; junction bases not matched to a gene: 9. The CDR3 sequence is CASSLVGTGIRDEQFF. CDR3 nucleotide sequence: TGTGCCAGCAGCTTAGTCGGGACAGGGATAAGGGATGAGCAGTTCTTC.

This clone was recorded only once. This chain uses TRBV9 with TRBJ2-3; D remains ambiguous. The CDR3 covers 14 residues. With 2 bases removed from V and 2 bases from J, the gap between germline ends came to 9 bases. Germline V CDR1 and CDR2: SGDLS, YYNGEE. The CDR3 nucleotides read TGTGCCAGCAGCGTGGGTCGGACCACAGATACGCAGTATTTT. This codes for CASSVGRTTDTQYF.

In this sample, this clone turned up a few times. This sequence joins TRBV16 and TRBJ2-5; TRBD2 might be the D (5 bases). This CDR3 spans 16 amino acids. V lost 5 bases and J lost 4, with 20 bases in between. Per the germline V gene, CDR1 is KGHSY and CDR2 is FQNENV. The CDR3 region has the DNA TGTGCCAGCAGCAAGATCTGGCAGGAGGAGAGAGAGACCCAGTACTTC. Encoded protein: CASSKIWQEERETQYF.

CDR3 amino acids: CASSNSMDEKLFF. CDR3 nucleotide sequence: TGTGCCAGCTCAAACTCTATGGATGAAAAACTGTTTTTT. The rearrangement links TRBV18 to TRBJ1-4; D ambiguous. From germline, CDR1 is KGHSH and CDR2 LQKENI. The CDR3 is made up of 13 amino acids. V shed 5 bases and J shed 6 bases, with 10 bases lying between them.

The chain links TRBV6-6 to TRBJ1-2; 8 bases are shared with TRBD1. The V segment lost 6 bases and the J segment 0 bases; nucleotides outside the gene matches: 6. Germline assignment: CDR1 MNHNY and CDR2 SVGAGI (reference sequence). This CDR3 is built from 15 residues. The CDR3 region is CASSLAGGSNYGYTF. For the CDR3, the DNA is TGTGCCAGCAGCCTAGCAGGGGGCTCTAACTATGGCTACACCTTC.

This clone appeared a few times. The genes are TRBV5-8 and TRBJ1-4, with no clear D. Germline lookup yields CDR1 SGHTS and CDR2 YDEGEE. V was pared by 4 bases and J by 8 bases, with 9 bases between. The CDR3 is 12 residues long. In DNA form, the CDR3 reads TGTGCCAGCAGCCCCCTACGGGAAAAACTGTTTTTT. Residues: CASSPLREKLFF.

V and J are TRBV11-2 and TRBJ2-7; 9 bases map to TRBD1. This CDR3 has 15 amino acids. The V and J ends lost 4 bases and 5 bases, in that order; junction bases with no gene match: 9. Germline assignment: CDR1 SGHAT and CDR2 FQNNGV. As DNA, the CDR3 is TGTGCCAGCAGCTCCGTACAGGGGGCGCATCACGAGCAGTACTTC. Its translation: CASSSVQGAHHEQYF.

The chain links TRBV7-6 to TRBJ2-2, with a possible D match to TRBD2 (5 bases). This CDR3 has 16 amino acids. The germline V and J ends were trimmed by 0 bases and 6 bases, with 14 bases remaining between them. The germline V gene encodes CDR1 SGHVS and CDR2 FNYEAQ. DNA of the CDR3: TGTGCCAGCAGCTTAGCTAGCGCGCCCTCGGCCGGGGAGCTGTTTTTT. This gives the protein CASSLASAPSAGELFF.

The chain uses TRBV19 and TRBJ1-2; unclear D gene. This CDR3 is 13 amino acids long. Trimming stripped 4 bases from V and 4 bases from J, with 10 bases between. CDR1 and CDR2 (germline): LNHDA, SQIVND (reference sequence). The CDR3 reads CASSTNRVYGYTF. The DNA of the CDR3 is TGTGCCAGTAGTACTAATCGGGTCTATGGCTACACCTTC.

V usage is TRBV21-1 and J usage is TRBJ2-3; the listed D gene, TRBD2, was not tested against the DNA. TRBV21-1 is classified as a pseudogene. The CDR3 spans 17 residues. The CDR3 reads CASSLDEELASPDTQYF. The CDR3 nucleotides are TGTGCCAGCAGCTTGGATGAGGAACTAGCGAGTCCAGATACGCAGTATTTT.

This chain joins TRBV18 and TRBJ2-3; weak D call: TRBD1 (5 bases). The CDR3 is made up of 16 amino acids. Trimming shortened V by 1 base and J by 7 bases, and 18 bases separated the two germline ends. In germline, CDR1 is KGHSH, CDR2 LQKENI. CDR3 residues: CASSPRKGLADNTQYF. In nucleotides, the CDR3 is TGTGCCAGCTCACCACGAAAGGGATTGGCGGACAATACGCAGTATTTT.